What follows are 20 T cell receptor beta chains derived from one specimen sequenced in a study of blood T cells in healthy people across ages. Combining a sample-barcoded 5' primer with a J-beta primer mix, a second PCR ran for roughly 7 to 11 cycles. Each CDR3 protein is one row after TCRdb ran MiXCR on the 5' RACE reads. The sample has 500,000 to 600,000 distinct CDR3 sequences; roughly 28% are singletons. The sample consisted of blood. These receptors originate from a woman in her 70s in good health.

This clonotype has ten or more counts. CDR3 bases: TGTGCCAGCAGCCGGCCGGGGTGGACCGGGGAGCTGTTTTTT. Translated, it gives CASSRPGWTGELFF. This sequence joins TRBV27 and TRBJ2-2; tentatively, D is TRBD2 (5 bases). Germline CDR1 and CDR2: MNHEY and SMNVEV (reference sequence). The CDR3 covers 14 residues. The germline V and J ends were trimmed by 6 bases and 5 bases, with 13 bases remaining between them.

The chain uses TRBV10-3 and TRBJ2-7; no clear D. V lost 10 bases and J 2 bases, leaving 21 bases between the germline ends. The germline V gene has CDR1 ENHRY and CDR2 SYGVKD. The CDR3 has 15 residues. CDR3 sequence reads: CATQVGRQPTYEQYF. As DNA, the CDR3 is TGTGCCACCCAAGTTGGGCGGCAACCGACCTACGAGCAGTACTTC.

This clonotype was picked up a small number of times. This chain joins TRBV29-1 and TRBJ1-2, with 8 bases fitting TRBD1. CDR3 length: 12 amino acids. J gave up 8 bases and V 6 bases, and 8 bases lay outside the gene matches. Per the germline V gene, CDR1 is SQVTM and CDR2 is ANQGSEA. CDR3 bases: TGCAGCGTCGGTGACAGGGGCTCGGGCTACACCTTC. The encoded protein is CSVGDRGSGYTF.

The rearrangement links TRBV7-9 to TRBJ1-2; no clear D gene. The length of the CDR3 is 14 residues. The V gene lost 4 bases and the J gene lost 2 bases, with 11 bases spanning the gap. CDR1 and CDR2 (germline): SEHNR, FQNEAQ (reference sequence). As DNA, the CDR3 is TGTGCCAGCAGCTCAGAACTCCCGAACTATGGCTACACCTTC. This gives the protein CASSSELPNYGYTF.

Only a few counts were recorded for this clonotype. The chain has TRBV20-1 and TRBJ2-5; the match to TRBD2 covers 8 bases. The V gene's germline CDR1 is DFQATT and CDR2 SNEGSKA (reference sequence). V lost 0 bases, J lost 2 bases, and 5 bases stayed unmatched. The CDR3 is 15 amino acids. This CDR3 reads CSARDRASGQETQYF. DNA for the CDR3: TGCAGTGCTAGAGATCGGGCTAGCGGGCAAGAGACCCAGTACTTC.

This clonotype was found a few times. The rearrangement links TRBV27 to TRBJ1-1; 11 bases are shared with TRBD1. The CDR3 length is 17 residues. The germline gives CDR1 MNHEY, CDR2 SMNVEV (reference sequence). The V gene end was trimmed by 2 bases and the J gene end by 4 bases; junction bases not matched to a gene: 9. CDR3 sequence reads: CASSLLTLGTGGTEAFF. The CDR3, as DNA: TGTGCCAGCAGTTTACTAACACTGGGGACAGGGGGCACTGAAGCTTTCTTT.

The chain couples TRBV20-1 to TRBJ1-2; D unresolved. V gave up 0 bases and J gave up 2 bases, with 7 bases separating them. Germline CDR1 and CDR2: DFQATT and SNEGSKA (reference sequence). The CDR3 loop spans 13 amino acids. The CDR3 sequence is CSAREGWNYGYTF. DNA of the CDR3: TGCAGTGCTAGAGAGGGGTGGAACTATGGCTACACCTTC.

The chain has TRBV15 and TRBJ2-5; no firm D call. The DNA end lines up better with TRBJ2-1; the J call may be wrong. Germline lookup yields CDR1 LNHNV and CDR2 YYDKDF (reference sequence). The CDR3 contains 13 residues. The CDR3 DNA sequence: TGTGCCACCAGCAGAGAGGGCCGAGGTGAGCAGTTCTTC. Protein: CATSREGRGEQFF.

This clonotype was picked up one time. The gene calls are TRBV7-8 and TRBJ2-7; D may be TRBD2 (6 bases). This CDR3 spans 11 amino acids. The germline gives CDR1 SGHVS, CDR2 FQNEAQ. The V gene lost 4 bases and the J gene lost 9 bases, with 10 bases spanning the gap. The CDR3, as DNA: TGTGCCAGCAGCTGGACTACCGGGCAGTACTTC. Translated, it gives CASSWTTGQYF.

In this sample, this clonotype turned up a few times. CDR3 in amino acids: CASSQVETGDLGGYTF. DNA for the CDR3: TGCGCCAGCAGCCAAGTCGAGACAGGGGATTTAGGCGGCTACACCTTC. The chain joins TRBV4-3 to TRBJ1-2; TRBD1 aligns across 8 bases. V shed 1 base, J shed 8 bases, and the junction held 12 bases outside the gene matches. The CDR3 has 16 residues. Germline values: CDR1 LGHNA, CDR2 YSLEER.

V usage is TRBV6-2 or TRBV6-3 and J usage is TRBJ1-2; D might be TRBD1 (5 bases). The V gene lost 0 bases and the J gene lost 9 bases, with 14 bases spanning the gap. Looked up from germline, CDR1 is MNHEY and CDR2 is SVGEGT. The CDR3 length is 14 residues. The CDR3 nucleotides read TGTGCCAGCAGTTACTCGATGCAGGGTATCAGCTACACCTTC. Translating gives CASSYSMQGISYTF.

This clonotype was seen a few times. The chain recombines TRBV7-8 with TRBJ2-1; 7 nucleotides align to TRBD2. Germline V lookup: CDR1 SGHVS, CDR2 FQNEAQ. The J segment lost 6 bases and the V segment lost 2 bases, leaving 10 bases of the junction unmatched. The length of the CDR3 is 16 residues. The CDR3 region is CASSLISLADVNEQFF. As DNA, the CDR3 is TGTGCCAGCAGCTTAATAAGCCTAGCGGATGTCAATGAGCAGTTCTTC.

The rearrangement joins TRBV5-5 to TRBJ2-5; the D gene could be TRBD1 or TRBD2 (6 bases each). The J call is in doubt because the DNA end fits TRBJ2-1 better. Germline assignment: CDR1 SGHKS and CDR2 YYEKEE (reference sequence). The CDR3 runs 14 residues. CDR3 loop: CASRTVWGAVEQFF. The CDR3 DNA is TGTGCCAGCAGGACCGTTTGGGGGGCGGTTGAGCAGTTCTTC.

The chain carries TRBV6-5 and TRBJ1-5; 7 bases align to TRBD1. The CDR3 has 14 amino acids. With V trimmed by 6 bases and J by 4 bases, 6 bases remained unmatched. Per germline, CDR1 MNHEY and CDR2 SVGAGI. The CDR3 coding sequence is TGTGCCAGCAGAACCTCGACAGGGAATCAGCCCCAGCATTTT. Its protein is CASRTSTGNQPQHF.

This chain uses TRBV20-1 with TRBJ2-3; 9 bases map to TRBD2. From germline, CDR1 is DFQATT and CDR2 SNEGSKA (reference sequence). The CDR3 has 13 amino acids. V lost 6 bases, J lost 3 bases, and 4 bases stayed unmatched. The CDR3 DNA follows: TGCAGTGCCGTGCTAGCGGGGACAGATACGCAGTATTTT. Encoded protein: CSAVLAGTDTQYF.

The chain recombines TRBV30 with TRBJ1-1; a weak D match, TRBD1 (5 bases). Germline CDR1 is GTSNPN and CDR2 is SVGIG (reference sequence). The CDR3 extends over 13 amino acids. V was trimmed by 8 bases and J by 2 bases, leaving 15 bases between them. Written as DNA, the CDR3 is TGTGCCGGAGGGGACCGGACTAACACTGAAGCTTTCTTT. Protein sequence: CAGGDRTNTEAFF. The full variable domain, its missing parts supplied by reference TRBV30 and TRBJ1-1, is SQTIHQWPATLVQPVGSPLSLECTVEGTSNPNLYWYRQAAGRGLQLLFYSVGIGQISSEVPQNLSASRPQDRQFILSSKKLLLSDSGFYLCAGGDRTNTEAFFGQGTRLTVV.

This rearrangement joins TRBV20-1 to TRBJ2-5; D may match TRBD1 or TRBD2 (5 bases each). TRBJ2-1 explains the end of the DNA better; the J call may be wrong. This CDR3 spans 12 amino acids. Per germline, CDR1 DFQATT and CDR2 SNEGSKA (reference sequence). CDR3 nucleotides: TGCAGTGTTGGGACCGCGATCAATGAGCAGTTCTTC. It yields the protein CSVGTAINEQFF.

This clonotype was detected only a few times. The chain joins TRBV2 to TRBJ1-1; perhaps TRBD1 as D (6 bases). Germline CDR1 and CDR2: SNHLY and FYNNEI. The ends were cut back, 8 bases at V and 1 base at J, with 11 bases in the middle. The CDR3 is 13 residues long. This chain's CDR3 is CASRPQGNTEAFF. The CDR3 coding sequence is TGTGCCAGCCGCCCACAGGGGAACACTGAAGCTTTCTTT.

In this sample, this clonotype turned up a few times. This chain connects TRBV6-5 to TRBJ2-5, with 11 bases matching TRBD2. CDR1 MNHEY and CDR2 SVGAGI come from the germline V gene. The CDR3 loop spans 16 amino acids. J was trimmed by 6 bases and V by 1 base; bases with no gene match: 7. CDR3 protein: CASSYFVAGGGKTQYF. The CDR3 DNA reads TGTGCCAGCAGTTACTTCGTAGCGGGGGGGGGAAAGACCCAGTACTTC.

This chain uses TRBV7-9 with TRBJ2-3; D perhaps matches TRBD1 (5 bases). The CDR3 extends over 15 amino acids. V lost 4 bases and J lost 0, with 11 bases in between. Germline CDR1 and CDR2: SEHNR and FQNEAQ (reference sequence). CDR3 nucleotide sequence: TGTGCCAGCAGCTCCCAGGGTCACAGCACAGATACGCAGTATTTT. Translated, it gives CASSSQGHSTDTQYF.